The T cell receptor beta chain described here comes from a study of early stage breast cancer tumors (TCRdb year 2017). For the wider study: Of the 15 or so invasive breast tumors, about a dozen were found to be estrogen receptor-positive, progesterone receptor-positive and HER2-negative. Of the approximately 12 ER+/PR+/HER2- tumors, eight were classified as invasive ductal carcinomas and four as invasive lobular carcinomas. The average read coverage per sample was approximately 10-fold. The samples as a whole yielded under 3,500,000 detected templates, corresponding to over a million unique clonotypes. Overall results and qualifications from the work: Enriched TCRB sequences shared across patients were found to be mostly commonly generated sequences that were unlikely to play an important role in the tumor microenvironment. Compared with adjacent normal breast tissue, tumors had higher clonality and roughly 2.5-fold greater T cell density. Because the cohort was small, analysis by tumor subtype was not possible. Repertoires from blood and normal breast were more alike than repertoires from blood and tumor, and in about 90% of the 16 patients, comparing each tissue with blood separated tumor from normal. Bulk genomic DNA sequencing of unsorted cells missed chain pairing and functional markers such as CD4, CD8 and FOXP3.

This clone was counted only a few times. It has no known antigen specificity. Base qualities are missing; no much larger clone stands one base away. CDR1 and CDR2, per the germline V gene (reference sequence), are SEHNR and FQNEAQ. V ends up 4 bases short and J 9 bases short, with an unmatched junction base count of 10. From the cysteine up to the phenylalanine, the CDR3 has a length of 15 residues. CDR3 DNA is the only sequence kept; it has 45 bases, read in frame from the first base. The study profiled bulk TCR beta-chain repertoires in matched peripheral blood, tumor and adjacent normal breast tissue taken from approximately 15 patients with early-stage breast cancer. Before surgery, roughly 4.5-10 mL of whole blood was collected into EDTA tubes and then processed within 2 hours. Ficoll-Paque centrifugation in SepMate-50 tubes was used to isolate peripheral blood mononuclear cells. PBMCs were cryopreserved in approximately 90% FBS with roughly 10% DMSO in aliquots of 2 to 4 million cells and stored in liquid nitrogen. The Qiagen AllPrep DNA/RNA Mini kit was used to extract genomic DNA.

Each sample was amplified in two independent genomic DNA replicates, using about 0.52 ug for blood and approximately 1.4 ug for tumor or normal breast. TCRB sequencing of genomic DNA was carried out with the ImmunoSeq Intro kit according to the manufacturer's instructions. Multiplex PCR was run for 31 cycles using proprietary primers and spike-in control sequences for absolute quantification. An 87-bp fragment spanning the CDR3 and flanking V and J genes was sequenced with single-end 150-bp reads. Each lane of an Illumina MiSeq using version 3.0 chemistry carried seven multiplexed samples, with two replicates per sample. The original pipeline was this. The vendor's proprietary pipeline processed the raw data and merged both replicates into a single result for each sample. A clonotype was defined as productive rearrangements that share the same V-gene family, CDR3 amino acid sequence and J-gene segment. Clonality was calculated as 1 minus the normalized Shannon entropy (Pielou evenness) of TCRB abundances. To estimate T cell density, the total number of templates was divided by the input cell count, which was inferred from how much DNA went in. Total repertoire diversity and clonality were estimated with Recon using default parameters. Clonotypes with over 0.1% abundance in tumor and at least 32-fold higher abundance in tumor than in normal breast were defined as tumor-enriched. The clones in this table, taken by TCRdb from immuneACCESS, are in-frame only. Not every clone is retained; where verified, under half of the shortfall comes from an unresolved V gene, and the cause of the rest is unknown. D and trimming come from the DNA, and the V and J calls and clone size come from that table. In this sample the table shows around 78,000 clones, around 80% of which occur a single time. 3% to 3.5% of the sample comes from the top ten.

The rearranged chain carries TRBV7-9 and TRBJ2-4, with TRBD1 identical over 9 junction bases. This receptor was obtained from a person in their sixties with breast cancer. Source material: blood. The CDR3 is CASSYGQGSGAIQYF. In nucleotide form, the sequence is TGTGCCAGCAGCTACGGACAGGGGTCAGGGGCCATTCAGTACTTC.